The 18 T cell receptor beta chains given below trace back to one sample, sequenced in a study of blood T cell repertoires in COVID-19 (dated by TCRdb to the early 2020s). Receptors were amplified or captured by the immunoSEQ multiplex PCR assay. TCRdb mirrors the immuneACCESS table, restricted to in-frame sequences. Some clones are absent from its copies; in checked studies, under half trace to an unresolved V gene, and the reason for the others is unknown. Recorded for this sample are 80,000 to 95,000 clones; roughly 84% of them occurred a single time. The ten largest clones capture about a fifth of the sample. Input material: peripheral blood. The receptors originated from a woman over 75 in a cohort sampled during active or convalescent COVID-19.

The count of this clone is one. The chain is built from TRBV11-3 and TRBJ2-1; D may be TRBD1 (7 bases). CDR1 is SGHNT and CDR2 is YENEEA in the germline V gene. Trimming removed 5 bases from V and 1 base from J, with 12 bases in between. There are 15 residues in the CDR3. In DNA, the CDR3 is TGTGCCAGCAGCCCCAGGGGGGCATCCTACAATGAGCAGTTCTTC. This sequence encodes CASSPRGASYNEQFF.

This chain joins TRBV11-3 and TRBJ2-2; 8 bases agree with TRBD2. Germline V gene data show CDR1 as SGHNT and CDR2 as YENEEA. The CDR3 loop spans 15 amino acids. V lost 5 bases and J lost 5; bases outside the gene matches: 7. For the CDR3, the DNA is TGTGCCAGCAGCCATGACGGGAGGGTAACCGGGGAGCTGTTTTTT. Translation gives CASSHDGRVTGELFF.

The chain carries TRBV9 and TRBJ1-1, with D tentatively TRBD1 (6 bases). Per germline, CDR1 SGDLS and CDR2 YYNGEE. CDR3 length: 16 amino acids. V was cut by 4 bases and J by 3 bases, with 19 bases left in between. The CDR3 is CASSRDSQGTYTEAFF. The DNA of the CDR3 is TGTGCCAGCAGCCGCGATTCCCAGGGGACGTACACTGAAGCTTTCTTT.

DNA of the CDR3: TGTGCCAGCAGCTCTCAGTCAACTAATGAAAAACTGTTTTTT. This encodes CASSSQSTNEKLFF. This sequence joins TRBV11-2 and TRBJ1-4; no definite D call. This CDR3 region has 14 residues. Trimming pared 4 bases from V and 0 bases from J, leaving 6 bases between. The V gene's germline CDR1 is SGHAT and CDR2 FQNNGV.

This chain links TRBV2 with TRBJ1-5; no firm D call. Trimming removed 6 bases from V and 9 bases from J, with 18 bases in between. Germline V gives CDR1 SNHLY, CDR2 FYNNEI. CDR3 size: 14 residues. The CDR3 nucleotides read TGTGCCAGCAGAGGGAGGGTAGTGCTCTCGCCCCAGCATTTT. Protein: CASRGRVVLSPQHF.

The chain joins TRBV18 to TRBJ1-5; 11 nucleotides agree with TRBD1. Germline CDR1 reads KGHSH; CDR2 reads LQKENI. The CDR3 runs 15 residues. V shed 3 bases, J shed 2 bases, and the junction held 0 bases outside the gene matches. The CDR3 sequence: CASSPGQGGNQPQHF. The CDR3 DNA is TGTGCCAGCTCACCGGGACAGGGGGGCAATCAGCCCCAGCATTTT.

This chain links TRBV19 with TRBJ1-2, with 7 bases fitting TRBD1. The CDR3 runs 17 residues. V shed 4 bases and J 1 base; nucleotides not matched to a gene: 12. Looked up from germline, CDR1 is LNHDA and CDR2 is SQIVND (reference sequence). In DNA form, the CDR3 reads TGTGCCAGTAGTACAGGGGGACAGCTTACGAGTAACTATGGCTACACCTTC. The encoded protein is CASSTGGQLTSNYGYTF.

This clone has more than one count but fewer than ten. The chain combines TRBV9 with TRBJ2-3; TRBD2 agrees at 7 bases. CDR1 is SGDLS and CDR2 is YYNGEE in the germline V gene. The CDR3 sequence is 15 residues long. J was trimmed by 7 bases and V by 3 bases; bases with no gene match: 11. The CDR3 loop reads CASSATARERHTQYF. The CDR3 DNA sequence: TGTGCCAGCAGCGCCACTGCGCGGGAGAGGCATACGCAGTATTTT.

This rearrangement joins TRBV11-3 to TRBJ1-6; tentative D call: TRBD1 (5 bases). From germline, CDR1 is SGHNT and CDR2 YENEEA. Trimming took 4 bases from V and 9 from J, leaving 16 bases between them. The CDR3 length is 15 residues. This CDR3 reads CASSWGPTGSSPLHF. The CDR3 DNA reads as TGTGCCAGCAGCTGGGGCCCAACGGGCAGTTCACCCCTCCACTTT.

V and J are TRBV2 and TRBJ1-2; D may be TRBD1 (6 bases). Per germline, CDR1 SNHLY and CDR2 FYNNEI. The CDR3 is made up of 13 amino acids. The V end lost 6 bases, the J end lost 6 bases, and 14 bases lay between the germline ends. The DNA for the CDR3 is TGTGCCAGCAGCCAAAGCGGGACAAATGGCTACACCTTC. Translation gives CASSQSGTNGYTF.

This clone appeared once. This chain uses TRBV6-5 with TRBJ2-7; D perhaps matches TRBD1 (6 bases). Germline CDR1 is MNHEY and CDR2 is SVGAGI. The CDR3 spans 13 residues. V was cut by 5 bases and J by 4 bases, with 12 bases left in between. The CDR3 sequence is CASSPGHLYEQYV. For the CDR3, the DNA is TGTGCCAGCAGTCCGGGACACCTATACGAGCAGTACGTC.

The rearrangement uses TRBV27 and TRBJ2-5; D perhaps matches TRBD1 (6 bases). With 6 bases removed from V and 7 bases from J, the gap between germline ends came to 24 bases. Germline loops: CDR1 MNHEY, CDR2 SMNVEV (reference sequence). This CDR3 is 16 amino acids long. DNA of the CDR3: TGTGCCAGCAGCCGAGCCCCCCAGGGGACCCCAAGGACCCAGTACTTC. Protein sequence: CASSRAPQGTPRTQYF.

The CDR3: CAGRAARTGELFF. The DNA for the CDR3 is TGTGCCGGGAGGGCAGCTCGGACCGGGGAGCTGTTTTTT. The chain couples TRBV6-6 to TRBJ2-2; TRBD2 aligns across 7 bases. There are 13 residues in the CDR3. V lost 11 bases to trimming and J lost 5 bases; unmatched junction nucleotides: 8. CDR1 and CDR2 (germline): MNHNY, SVGAGI (reference sequence).

This clone has only a few counts. The chain links TRBV29-1 to TRBJ1-6; TRBD1 agrees at 7 bases. The CDR3 is 14 amino acids. V dropped 6 bases and J dropped 0; count of bases not matched to a gene: 2. Germline values: CDR1 SQVTM, CDR2 ANQGSEA. The CDR3 DNA sequence: TGCAGCGTACGGGACAGCTCCTATAATTCACCCCTCCACTTT. Its translation: CSVRDSSYNSPLHF.

This clone turned up a few times. The gene calls are TRBV6-5 and TRBJ1-1; D gene uncertain. Trimming removed 2 bases from V and 6 bases from J, with 13 bases in between. The germline CDR1 and CDR2 sequences are MNHEY and SVGAGI. The CDR3 runs 14 residues. CDR3 nucleotide sequence: TGTGCCAGCAGTTACCTCCGAGGTGGCTCTGAAGCTTTCTTT. This translates into CASSYLRGGSEAFF.

The V gene is TRBV15, the J gene TRBJ2-1; TRBD2 aligns across 7 bases. V lost 3 bases to trimming and J lost 2 bases; unmatched junction nucleotides: 7. Germline V gene sequence: CDR1 LNHNV, CDR2 YYDKDF (reference sequence). This CDR3 is 16 amino acids long. CDR3 loop: CATSRISGNPYNEQFF. For the CDR3, the DNA is TGTGCCACCAGCAGGATAAGCGGGAACCCCTACAATGAGCAGTTCTTC.

The J gene is TRBJ1-5, the V gene TRBV19, with 9 bases matching TRBD1. The CDR3 is 17 residues long. The J segment lost 1 base and the V segment lost 10 bases, leaving 14 bases of the junction unmatched. In germline, CDR1 is LNHDA, CDR2 SQIVND (reference sequence). The CDR3 DNA is TGTGCCACTTTGGCGACAGGGGGGGGAGTAAGCAATCAGCCCCAGCATTTT. Encoded protein: CATLATGGGVSNQPQHF.

The V gene is TRBV9, the J gene TRBJ1-2; D ambiguous. V lost 0 bases to trimming and J lost 2 bases, with 17 bases between them. Germline loops: CDR1 SGDLS, CDR2 YYNGEE. The CDR3 is 17 amino acids. The CDR3 coding sequence is TGTGCCAGCAGCGTAGGACCCGAGGTCTCTTCGAACTATGGCTACACCTTC. It yields the protein CASSVGPEVSSNYGYTF.